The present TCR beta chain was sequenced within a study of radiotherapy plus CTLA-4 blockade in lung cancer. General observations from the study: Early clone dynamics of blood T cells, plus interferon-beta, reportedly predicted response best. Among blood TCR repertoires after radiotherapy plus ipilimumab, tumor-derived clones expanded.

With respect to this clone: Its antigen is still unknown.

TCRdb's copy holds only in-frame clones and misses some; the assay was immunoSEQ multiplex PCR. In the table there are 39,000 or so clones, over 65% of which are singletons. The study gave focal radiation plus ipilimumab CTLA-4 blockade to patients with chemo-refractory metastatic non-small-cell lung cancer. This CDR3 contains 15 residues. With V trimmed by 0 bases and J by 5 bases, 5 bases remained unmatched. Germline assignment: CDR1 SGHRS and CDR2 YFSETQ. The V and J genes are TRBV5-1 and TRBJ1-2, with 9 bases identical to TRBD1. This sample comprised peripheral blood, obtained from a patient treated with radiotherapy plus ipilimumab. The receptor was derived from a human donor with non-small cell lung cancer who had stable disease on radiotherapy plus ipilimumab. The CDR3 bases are TGCGCCAGCAGCTTGGAATTCGGGACAGGGTATGGCTACACCTTC. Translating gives CASSLEFGTGYGYTF. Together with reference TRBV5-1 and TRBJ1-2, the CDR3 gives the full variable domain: KAGVTQTPRYLIKTRGQQVTLSCSPISGHRSVSWYQQTPGQGLQFLFEYFSETQRNKGNFPGRFSGRQFSNSRSEMNVSTLELGDSALYLCASSLEFGTGYGYTFGSGTRLTVV.